These T cell receptor beta chains were read from a single sample in a study of read filtering for tumor transcriptome and immune sequencing. From the reads, TCRdb called clonotypes with MiXCR, one entry per CDR3 protein. In the table there are tens of thousands of distinct CDR3 sequences, roughly 19% of which are singletons. Sequenced input: a population of CD138-negative cells sorted from bone marrow. The receptor source for this set is a donor at least 40 years old with multiple myeloma. The CDR3 runs from the conserved cysteine through the conserved F or W. The D gene is left open where the match is weak. Size tells how often a clone was seen (once, few, many) or the class of an expanded clone, and some rows leave it out.

clone_size	d_call	v_call	j_call	cdr3_aa	cdr3_nt
few	TRBD1	TRBV2	TRBJ1-1	CAGKGQGQGRAFF	TGTGCCGGGAAAGGTCAGGGACAGGGTCGAGCTTTCTTT
NA	NA	TRBV12-3/TRBV12-4	TRBJ1-2	CASTPTGAPGYTF	TGTGCCAGCACTCCCACCGGGGCCCCTGGCTACACCTTC
NA	NA	TRBV20-1	TRBJ1-1	CSARRDPNTEAFF	TGCAGTGCTAGGAGGGACCCCAACACTGAAGCTTTCTTT
many	TRBD2	TRBV29-1	TRBJ2-7	CSVAGTSGGLEQYF	TGCAGCGTAGCCGGGACTAGCGGGGGTCTGGAGCAGTACTTC
many	NA	TRBV6-2/TRBV6-3	TRBJ2-2	CASSKGGPTNTGELFF	TGTGCCAGCAGTAAAGGCGGGCCGACGAACACCGGGGAGCTGTTTTTT
many	NA	TRBV7-9	TRBJ2-1	CASSLESYNEQFF	TGTGCCAGCAGCTTAGAAAGCTACAATGAGCAGTTCTTC
many	NA	TRBV12-3/TRBV12-4	TRBJ2-1	CASSLMVANNEQFF	TGTGCCAGCAGTTTAATGGTCGCGAACAATGAGCAGTTCTTC
NA	TRBD2	TRBV7-2	TRBJ2-1	CASSPTLAGGGNEQFF	TGTGCCAGCAGTCCCACCCTAGCGGGAGGCGGGAATGAGCAGTTCTTC
many	NA	TRBV7-9	TRBJ1-1	CASSPLGTVNTEAFF	TGTGCCAGCAGTCCTTTGGGGACGGTGAACACTGAAGCTTTCTTT
NA	NA	TRBV14	TRBJ2-5	CASSQETLAQYF	TGTGCCAGCAGCCAAGAGACGCTAGCCCAGTACTTC
many	NA	TRBV9	TRBJ1-6	CASSVVAENSPLHF	TGTGCCAGCAGCGTAGTGGCAGAAAATTCACCCCTCCACTTT
many	TRBD1	TRBV28	TRBJ1-2	CASSSGTEIYGYTF	TGTGCCAGCAGTTCCGGGACAGAGATCTATGGCTACACCTTC
many	TRBD2	TRBV5-1	TRBJ2-3	CASSSGLASTDTQYF	TGCGCCAGCAGCTCCGGACTAGCCAGCACAGATACGCAGTATTTT
many	NA	TRBV5-6	TRBJ2-7	CASSLGNEQYF	TGTGCCAGCAGCTTGGGCAACGAGCAGTACTTC
NA	NA	TRBV20-1	TRBJ2-4	CSTRPGLESIQYF	TGCAGTACTAGACCAGGGCTGGAAAGCATTCAGTACTTC
many	TRBD1	TRBV6-5	TRBJ2-2	CASSYSNRGNAGELFF	TGTGCCAGCAGTTACTCGAACAGGGGGAATGCCGGGGAGCTGTTTTTT
many	TRBD2	TRBV20-1	TRBJ2-1	CSASGAGATYNEQFF	TGCAGTGCTAGTGGAGCGGGGGCTACTTACAATGAGCAGTTCTTC
NA	NA	TRBV10-2	TRBJ1-2	CASASGILSSNYGYTF	TGTGCCAGCGCTTCAGGGATCTTATCATCTAACTATGGCTACACCTTC
many	NA	TRBV19	TRBJ2-7	CASSLGADYEQYF	TGTGCCAGTAGCCTCGGGGCGGATTACGAGCAGTACTTC
many	NA	TRBV5-1	TRBJ1-1	CASSLGQTTPMNTEAFF	TGCGCCAGCAGCTTGGGTCAGACCACGCCAATGAACACTGAAGCTTTCTTT
many	TRBD1	TRBV5-1	TRBJ2-7	CASSFGQGATYEQYF	TGCGCCAGCAGCTTCGGACAGGGGGCAACGTACGAGCAGTACTTC
many	TRBD2	TRBV20-1	TRBJ2-1	CSAHLLAGGLNEQFF	TGCAGTGCTCACCTACTAGCGGGAGGCCTTAATGAGCAGTTCTTC
many	NA	TRBV24-1	TRBJ2-3	CATIDTFTDTQYF	TGTGCCACCATCGACACCTTCACAGATACGCAGTATTTT
many	TRBD1	TRBV20-1	TRBJ1-1	CSARDRTGQPEAFF	TGCAGTGCTAGGGACCGGACAGGCCAGCCTGAAGCTTTCTTT
few	NA	TRBV19	TRBJ2-7	CASSGGQAHEQYF	TGTGCCAGTAGTGGGGGACAAGCCCACGAGCAGTACTTC